The 22 T cell receptor beta chains listed next were all sequenced from one sample in a study of T cells expressing NK-cell markers. TCRdb re-called the 5' RACE reads and catalogs CDR3 proteins one per entry, DNA excluded. Here the sample table reports about 380,000 distinct CDR3 sequences. The sequenced material came from blood T cells: a sorted CD56 or NKG2C T cell subset, CD4+ or CD8+ T cells, or bulk PBMC T cells (not recorded which). All receptors come from a man aged 18-69 years in good health.

This chain connects TRBV18 to TRBJ2-1; TCRdb names TRBD1, which stays unverified in the absence of DNA. The CDR3 consists of 16 residues. CDR1 is KGHSH and CDR2 is LQKENI in the germline V gene. This chain's CDR3 is CASSPLGPQGYNEQFF. Together with reference TRBV18 and TRBJ2-1, the CDR3 gives the full variable domain: NAGVMQNPRHLVRRRGQEARLRCSPMKGHSHVYWYRQLPEEGLKFMVYLQKENIIDESGMPKERFSAEFPKEGPSILRIQQVVRGDSAAYFCASSPLGPQGYNEQFFGPGTRLTVL.

The chain carries TRBV12-3 or TRBV12-4 and TRBJ1-5; TCRdb returns TRBD1, unconfirmable since there is no DNA. The CDR3 totals 19 residues. This CDR3 is CASSLSGSRGGNSNQPQHF.

This chain joins TRBV6-2 or TRBV6-3 and TRBJ1-1. The V gene's germline CDR1 is MNHEY and CDR2 SVGEGT. The CDR3 contains 15 residues. The CDR3 sequence is CASTRGHTANTEAFF.

The chain uses TRBV27 and TRBJ2-4; TCRdb's D call, TRBD1, is unchecked because there is no DNA. The V gene's germline CDR1 is MNHEY and CDR2 SMNVEV (reference sequence). The CDR3 has 15 residues. CDR3 region: CASSPRQGAGDIQYF.

The chain links TRBV5-5 to TRBJ2-3; lacking DNA, the TRBD1 call made by TCRdb goes unchecked. The CDR3 totals 15 residues. Germline V gene sequence: CDR1 SGHKS, CDR2 YYEKEE (reference sequence). The CDR3 loop reads CASSRGQGRVDTQYF.

V usage is TRBV7-9 and J usage is TRBJ2-3; TCRdb indicates TRBD2, and absent DNA this call remains unverified. CDR1 SEHNR and CDR2 FQNEAQ come from the germline V gene (reference sequence). CDR3 size: 16 residues. This CDR3 reads CASSLGVSSGTDTQYF.

This chain uses TRBV15 with TRBJ2-3; no DNA is available, so the TRBD1 call from TCRdb remains unchecked. Germline CDR1 and CDR2: LNHNV and YYDKDF (reference sequence). The length of the CDR3 is 16 residues. CDR3 sequence reads: CATSRTGQSGTDTQYF.

The chain carries TRBV14 and TRBJ2-1; TCRdb calls TRBD2, which cannot be checked without DNA. Per the germline V gene, CDR1 is SGHDN and CDR2 is FVKESK. The CDR3 is 16 residues long. The chain's CDR3 is CASSQERGGYYNEQFF.

The rearrangement uses TRBV5-1 and TRBJ2-4; TCRdb indicates TRBD1, and absent DNA this call remains unverified. There are 15 residues in the CDR3. Germline lookup yields CDR1 SGHRS and CDR2 YFSETQ. Here the CDR3 reads CASSWTSGAKNIQYF.

V gene TRBV3-1 combines with J gene TRBJ1-1; TCRdb outputs TRBD1, but without DNA this stays unchecked. Germline V CDR1 and CDR2: LGHDT, YNNKEL (reference sequence). The CDR3 runs to 16 residues. This chain's CDR3 is CASSQGFPGMNTEAFF.

This chain uses TRBV5-1 with TRBJ2-2. This CDR3 contains 15 residues. Germline CDR1 SGHRS, CDR2 YFSETQ. The CDR3 is CASSPRNGNTGELFF.

The chain is built from TRBV5-1 and TRBJ2-1; without DNA, the TCRdb call of TRBD1 cannot be checked. Germline CDR1 and CDR2: SGHRS and YFSETQ. The CDR3 totals 16 residues. The CDR3 loop is CASSLGQRQTYNEQFF.

V is TRBV18 and J is TRBJ2-4; TCRdb gives TRBD1 as the D gene, but with no DNA this cannot be confirmed. CDR3 length: 18 amino acids. CDR1 is KGHSH and CDR2 is LQKENI in the germline V gene. CDR3 region: CASSPSYARVMAKNIQYF.

The V and J genes are TRBV4-1 and TRBJ1-4; TCRdb calls TRBD1, which cannot be checked without DNA. Germline CDR1 and CDR2: MGHRA and YSYEKL. There are 18 residues in the CDR3. The CDR3 protein is CASSHIRTDRASIGKLFF.

The CDR3 sequence: CAWTQGPRSYNEQFF. This chain connects TRBV30 to TRBJ2-1; with no DNA, the TCRdb D assignment of TRBD1 cannot be verified. This CDR3 contains 15 residues. Germline lookup yields CDR1 GTSNPN and CDR2 SVGIG (reference sequence).

This CDR3 is CASSEGGGVGEQFF. The chain employs TRBV6-1 and TRBJ2-1. In germline, CDR1 is MNHNS, CDR2 SASEGT. This CDR3 is built from 14 residues.

The chain has TRBV7-2 and TRBJ2-4; without DNA, the TCRdb call of TRBD2 cannot be checked. Looked up from germline, CDR1 is SGHTA and CDR2 is FQGNSA. The CDR3 sequence is 17 residues long. CDR3 loop: CASSLVLQGGGPPIQYF.

The chain employs TRBV19 and TRBJ2-7; TCRdb returns TRBD1, unconfirmable since there is no DNA. Germline CDR1 and CDR2: LNHDA and SQIVND (reference sequence). CDR3 size: 15 residues. Here the CDR3 reads CASSIVRGASYEQYF.

The genes are TRBV14 and TRBJ2-7; TCRdb picks TRBD1, but there is no DNA to check that call. This CDR3 contains 13 residues. Looked up from germline, CDR1 is SGHDN and CDR2 is FVKESK. The CDR3 is CASSQVGQGWWYF.

The chain carries TRBV27 and TRBJ2-1; TCRdb's D gene call, TRBD1, goes unchecked for lack of DNA. Germline assignment: CDR1 MNHEY and CDR2 SMNVEV (reference sequence). The length of the CDR3 is 18 residues. The CDR3 loop reads CASSLLGQGQSSYNEQFF.

This chain joins TRBV18 and TRBJ2-2; TCRdb selects TRBD1, and the lack of DNA leaves this call unchecked. The CDR3 extends over 14 amino acids. The germline CDR1 and CDR2 sequences are KGHSH and LQKENI. CDR3 sequence: CASSSGQFPGELFF.

The chain couples TRBV11-3 to TRBJ2-2; without DNA, the TCRdb call of TRBD1 cannot be checked. This CDR3 has 15 residues. The germline V gene encodes CDR1 SGHNT and CDR2 YENEEA. CDR3 loop: CASSSPSGAHGELFF.